Below, one TCR beta chain is given with its context. Its antigen is as yet unknown. This CDR3 has 15 residues. Germline loops: CDR1 MDHEN, CDR2 SYDVKM. Trimming removed 5 bases at V and 0 bases at J, with 11 bases between. Indicated time point: cycle 4 day 1 (C4D1), after 6 weeks of nivolumab. Every patient relapsed after autologous stem cell transplantation, and brentuximab vedotin exposure varied. These data are taken from a study of PD-1 blockade in classical Hodgkin lymphoma. Study results and caveats: The authors excluded patients who started nivolumab under 1 year after ASCT. Relapsed/refractory patients reportedly had lower baseline diversity than newly diagnosed patients.

The table came from immunoSEQ multiplex PCR; TCRdb's copy has only in-frame clones and leaves some out. The repertoire holds 90,000 to 140,000 clones, 89% seen once, with around 19% in the top ten. The origin of this receptor is a human donor with classical Hodgkin lymphoma. This sample comprised peripheral blood mononuclear cells (PBMCs), obtained before the fourth cycle of nivolumab. This chain links TRBV28 with TRBJ2-4; D not certain. The CDR3 reads CASSTKAIAKNIQYF. CDR3 nucleotide sequence: TGTGCCAGCAGTACTAAAGCAATAGCCAAAAACATTCAGTACTTC.